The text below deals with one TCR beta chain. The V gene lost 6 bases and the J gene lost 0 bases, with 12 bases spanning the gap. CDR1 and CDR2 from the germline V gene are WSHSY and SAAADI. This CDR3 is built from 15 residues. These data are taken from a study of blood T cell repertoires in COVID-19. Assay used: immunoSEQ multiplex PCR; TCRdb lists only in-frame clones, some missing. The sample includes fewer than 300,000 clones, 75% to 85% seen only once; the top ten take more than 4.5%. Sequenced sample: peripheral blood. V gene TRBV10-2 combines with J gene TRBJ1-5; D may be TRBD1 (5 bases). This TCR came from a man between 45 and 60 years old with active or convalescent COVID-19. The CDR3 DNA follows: TGCGCCAGCAGGGGGGGGTCTTATAGCAATCAGCCCCAGCATTTT. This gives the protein CASRGGSYSNQPQHF.